This entry lists 27 T cell receptor beta chains sequenced from one sample in a study of blood T cell repertoires in COVID-19. Sequencing used immunoSEQ multiplex PCR; TCRdb keeps in-frame clones, though not all of them. This table has approximately 190,000 clones, around 86% appearing once. The sequenced sample was peripheral blood. Receptor source: a woman in her thirties or forties with acute or convalescent COVID-19.

V and J are TRBV12-3 or TRBV12-4 and TRBJ1-3; D not certain. The CDR3 runs to 12 residues. V gave up 5 bases and J gave up 2 bases, with 4 bases separating them. Written as DNA, the CDR3 is TGTGCCAGCAGTCCCGCTGGAAACACCATATATTTT. As protein: CASSPAGNTIYF.

This chain links TRBV19 with TRBJ1-4, with 9 bases lining up with TRBD1. The CDR3 covers 20 residues. Germline assignment: CDR1 LNHDA and CDR2 SQIVND (reference sequence). With 6 bases clipped from V and 8 bases from J, the junction kept 25 bases outside the gene matches. CDR3 bases: TGTGCCAGTAGCAATAGGTACCAGGAAAGTACAGGGGGCGCGTACGAAAAACTGTTTTTT. Translation gives CASSNRYQESTGGAYEKLFF.

The V call is TRBV6-7, the J call TRBJ2-2; D might be TRBD1 (6 bases). TRBV6-7 is labeled an ORF, and its function is uncertain. The CDR3 contains 16 residues. Trimming removed 5 bases at V and 5 bases at J, with 18 bases between. DNA of the CDR3: TGTGCCAGCAGTAAGGGGGTTTGGTTAGTGACCGGGGAGCTGTTTTTT. The encoded protein is CASSKGVWLVTGELFF.

The chain joins TRBV28 to TRBJ2-3, with 14 bases matching TRBD2. The CDR3 length is 17 residues. The germline gives CDR1 MDHEN, CDR2 SYDVKM. V was clipped by 3 bases and J by 5 bases; unmatched bases: 7. The CDR3 nucleotides are TGTGCCAGCAGTTTGTGGACTAGCGGGGGGTGGGTAGATACGCAGTATTTT. Translating gives CASSLWTSGGWVDTQYF.

The CDR3 DNA is TGTGCCAGCAGAACAGGGTCAACCCAGGGAAAACTGTTTTTT. This encodes CASRTGSTQGKLFF. V is TRBV28 and J is TRBJ1-4, with D perhaps matching TRBD1 (6 bases). The CDR3 covers 14 residues. Germline values: CDR1 MDHEN, CDR2 SYDVKM. Trimming removed 6 bases from V and 10 bases from J, with 18 bases in between.

The genes are TRBV5-1 and TRBJ2-3, with 8 bases fitting TRBD2. Germline CDR1 SGHRS, CDR2 YFSETQ. V was pared by 4 bases and J by 2 bases, with 15 bases of the junction left unmatched. The CDR3 loop spans 18 amino acids. The CDR3 sequence is CASSDTISGNSYTDTQYF. The CDR3 region has the DNA TGCGCCAGCAGCGATACGATTAGCGGGAACTCCTACACAGATACGCAGTATTTT. The full variable domain, with the rest looked up from reference TRBV5-1 and TRBJ2-3, is KAGVTQTPRYLIKTRGQQVTLSCSPISGHRSVSWYQQTPGQGLQFLFEYFSETQRNKGNFPGRFSGRQFSNSRSEMNVSTLELGDSALYLCASSDTISGNSYTDTQYFGPGTRLTVL.

The chain carries TRBV12-5 and TRBJ2-3; 7 bases match TRBD1. The V gene end was trimmed by 8 bases and the J gene end by 3 bases; junction bases not matched to a gene: 5. Germline lookup yields CDR1 LGHNT and CDR2 FRNRAP. The CDR3 covers 13 residues. The CDR3 reads CASSGQLTDTQYF. The DNA for the CDR3 is TGTGCTAGTTCGGGACAGCTAACAGATACGCAGTATTTT.

The gene calls are TRBV7-9 and TRBJ1-1; perhaps TRBD1 as D (6 bases). V lost 1 base to trimming and J lost 7 bases, with 10 bases between them. Germline assignment: CDR1 SEHNR and CDR2 FQNEAQ (reference sequence). The CDR3 has 13 residues. The CDR3 DNA follows: TGTGCCAGCAGCTTAGAGGGAGGGGGTGAAGCTTTCTTT. As protein: CASSLEGGGEAFF.

The rearrangement uses TRBV9 and TRBJ2-5; D not certain. Germline V gene data show CDR1 as SGDLS and CDR2 as YYNGEE. CDR3 length equals 13 residues. V was trimmed by 2 bases and J by 2 bases, leaving 7 bases between them. The CDR3 region is CASSVARQETQYF. In nucleotides, the CDR3 is TGTGCCAGCAGCGTCGCTAGGCAAGAGACCCAGTACTTC.

The chain has TRBV19 and TRBJ1-1, with D maybe TRBD1 (5 bases). The CDR3 sequence is 15 residues long. V was clipped by 1 base and J by 6 bases, with 15 bases between them. Germline CDR1 reads LNHDA; CDR2 reads SQIVND (reference sequence). CDR3 sequence: CASSIGSQSGAEAFF. CDR3 nucleotides: TGTGCCAGTAGTATAGGGTCACAATCGGGGGCTGAAGCTTTCTTT.

The CDR3 sequence is CASSLAGASGARIQYF. DNA for the CDR3: TGTGCCAGCAGCTTAGCGGGGGCTAGCGGGGCTAGAATCCAGTACTTC. V usage is TRBV7-2 and J usage is TRBJ2-5, with TRBD2 matching over 9 bases. Germline assignment: CDR1 SGHTA and CDR2 FQGNSA. Unmatched junction bases numbered 12, after V lost 0 bases and J lost 10 bases. The CDR3 runs 16 residues.

CDR3 DNA: TGTGCCAGCAGCCCGGTTGGTGCTTCGGGTGAAAAACTGTTTTTT. This codes for CASSPVGASGEKLFF. The chain uses TRBV7-2 and TRBJ1-4; D is undetermined. Germline-derived CDR1 and CDR2 are SGHTA and FQGNSA. The V gene lost 5 bases and the J gene lost 7 bases, with 17 bases spanning the gap. The CDR3 length is 15 residues.

V usage is TRBV19 and J usage is TRBJ1-4; 10 bases map to TRBD1. The CDR3 contains 13 residues. Trimming cost V 10 bases and J 8 bases; bases outside gene matches: 7. CDR1 LNHDA and CDR2 SQIVND come from the germline V gene (reference sequence). The CDR3 DNA reads as TGTGCCACCTCCGGGACAGGGGTAGAAAAACTGTTTTTT. This gives the protein CATSGTGVEKLFF.

The V call is TRBV19, the J call TRBJ2-1, with TRBD2 matching 15 bases. The V gene end was trimmed by 5 bases and the J gene end by 7 bases; junction bases not matched to a gene: 6. Per the germline V gene, CDR1 is LNHDA and CDR2 is SQIVND (reference sequence). The CDR3 runs 16 residues. The CDR3 DNA is TGTGCCAGTAGTTTCTCCGGGACTAGCGGGAGGAATGAGCAGTTCTTC. Its protein is CASSFSGTSGRNEQFF.

This clone showed up just once. The CDR3 DNA sequence: TGTGCCAGCAGTTTATTGACTAGCGGGAGTAGAGAGCAGTTCTTC. This sequence encodes CASSLLTSGSREQFF. This chain uses TRBV28 with TRBJ2-1, with 12 bases matching TRBD2. The J segment lost 10 bases and the V segment lost 1 base, leaving 5 bases of the junction unmatched. CDR3 size: 15 residues. Germline V gives CDR1 MDHEN, CDR2 SYDVKM. Drawing the rest from reference TRBV28 and TRBJ2-1, the complete variable domain is DVKVTQSSRYLVKRTGEKVFLECVQDMDHENMFWYRQDPGLGLRLIYFSYDVKMKEKGDIPEGYSVSREKKERFSLILESASTNQTSMYLCASSLLTSGSREQFFGPGTRLTVL.

This clone was recorded many times. Different DNA sequences within this sample yield the same CDR3. The V gene is TRBV7-9, the J gene TRBJ2-2; maybe TRBD1 (6 bases). The CDR3 totals 16 residues. Deletions cut 1 base from V and 1 base from J, with 10 bases between. Germline V gene lookup returns CDR1 SEHNR and CDR2 FQNEAQ (reference sequence). The CDR3 bases are TGTGCCAGCAGCTTAGTAAGACAGGTGAACACCGGGGAGCTGTTTTTT. Residues: CASSLVRQVNTGELFF.

This clone has only one observation. The chain carries TRBV6-5 and TRBJ1-6, with 8 positions matching TRBD1. The V gene end was trimmed by 2 bases and the J gene end by 6 bases; junction bases not matched to a gene: 6. This CDR3 has 16 amino acids. Germline CDR1 MNHEY, CDR2 SVGAGI. The CDR3 nucleotides are TGTGCCAGCAGTTACGTGGCAGGGGGCGGTAATTCACCCCTCCACTTT. Translation gives CASSYVAGGGNSPLHF.

The genes are TRBV23-1 and TRBJ2-5, with D possibly matching TRBD1 (6 bases). TRBV23-1 is an ORF; its function is uncertain. Between the trimmed V and J ends, which lost 3 bases and 2 bases, there was a span of 25 bases. The CDR3 runs to 19 residues. CDR3 bases: TGCGCCAGCAGTCACCCTGACAGGCGACTGAATGACCTTCAAGAGACCCAGTACTTC. Its translation: CASSHPDRRLNDLQETQYF.

CDR3 sequence reads: CASSEWKQGSIREKLFF. CDR3 coding DNA: TGTGCCAGCAGTGAATGGAAACAGGGGAGTATTCGGGAAAAACTGTTTTTT. The chain is built from TRBV2 and TRBJ1-4, with 7 bases identical to TRBD1. Germline V gene data show CDR1 as SNHLY and CDR2 as FYNNEI. CDR3 size: 17 residues. With 2 bases clipped from V and 8 bases from J, the junction kept 14 bases outside the gene matches.

Points on this clone: The junction and the germline gene differ at one end; a read error may be behind it. The chain combines TRBV3-1 (or the pseudogene TRBV3-2) with TRBJ2-2; 8 nucleotides align to TRBD2. Germline assignment: CDR1 LGHDT and CDR2 YNNKEL (reference sequence). CDR3 length: 15 amino acids. The CDR3 loop is CASRQAGADTGELFF. The CDR3 DNA sequence: TGTGCCAGCAGACAAGCGGGAGCCGACACCGGGGAGCTGTTTTTT.

The chain couples TRBV7-8 to TRBJ2-2; no definite D call. Germline V gene sequence: CDR1 SGHVS, CDR2 FQNEAQ. The V and J ends lost 1 base and 4 bases respectively, with 13 bases between them. This CDR3 spans 16 amino acids. The CDR3 coding sequence is TGTGCCAGCAGCTTAGTCTCTTTCGGTGGCACCGGGGAGCTGTTTTTT. The encoded protein is CASSLVSFGGTGELFF.

The chain combines TRBV3-1 (or the pseudogene TRBV3-2) with TRBJ1-2; 7 bases are shared with TRBD1. Trimming at V came to 1 base and at J to 4 bases, leaving 9 bases not matched to a gene. The germline V gene encodes CDR1 LGHDT and CDR2 YNNKEL (reference sequence). The CDR3 has 16 amino acids. The CDR3 nucleotides read TGTGCCAGCAGCCAAGGTTTAGGAGACAGGGCCTATGGCTACACCTTC. Translation: CASSQGLGDRAYGYTF.

This clone showed up just a few times. The chain employs TRBV7-9 and TRBJ1-4; the D is unclear. Trimming removed 6 bases from V and 5 bases from J, with 7 bases in between. Looked up from germline, CDR1 is SEHNR and CDR2 is FQNEAQ (reference sequence). CDR3 length: 12 amino acids. The CDR3 reads CASRRENEKLFF. The CDR3 DNA is TGTGCCAGCAGGAGAGAAAATGAAAAACTGTTTTTT.

The CDR3: CATSDLRGNTEAFF. In DNA form, the CDR3 reads TGTGCCACCAGTGATTTGCGGGGGAACACTGAAGCTTTCTTT. The V gene is TRBV24-1, the J gene TRBJ1-1; D uncertain. Germline loops: CDR1 KGHDR, CDR2 SFDVKD. Trimming shortened V by 0 bases and J by 1 base, and 5 bases separated the two germline ends. This CDR3 spans 14 amino acids.

This chain connects TRBV5-4 to TRBJ2-7; D is unclear. Germline CDR1 SGHNT, CDR2 YYREEE (reference sequence). The CDR3 is 11 amino acids. V was pared by 2 bases and J by 3 bases, with 3 bases between. CDR3 sequence: CASSLYYEQYF. CDR3 in DNA: TGTGCCAGCAGCTTATACTACGAGCAGTACTTC. The full variable domain, rest sourced from reference TRBV5-4 and TRBJ2-7, is ETGVTQSPTHLIKTRGQQVTLRCSSQSGHNTVSWYQQALGQGPQFIFQYYREEENGRGNFPPRFSGLQFPNYSSELNVNALELDDSALYLCASSLYYEQYFGPGTRLTVT.

This clone was observed once. V and J are TRBV30 and TRBJ2-7, with a tentative D call TRBD1 (6 bases). Trimming removed 0 bases from V and 6 bases from J, with 21 bases in between. The V gene's germline CDR1 is GTSNPN and CDR2 SVGIG (reference sequence). The CDR3 extends over 16 amino acids. The CDR3 region is CAWSVPDRSGVGEQYF. The CDR3, as DNA: TGTGCCTGGAGTGTACCGGACAGATCAGGGGTGGGCGAGCAGTACTTC. Complete variable domain (other parts from reference TRBV30 and TRBJ2-7): SQTIHQWPATLVQPVGSPLSLECTVEGTSNPNLYWYRQAAGRGLQLLFYSVGIGQISSEVPQNLSASRPQDRQFILSSKKLLLSDSGFYLCAWSVPDRSGVGEQYFGPGTRLTVT.

The rearrangement joins TRBV15 to TRBJ2-7, with D perhaps matching TRBD1 (5 bases). Trimming left V 3 bases short and J 1 base short, with 13 bases between. This CDR3 region has 15 residues. Per germline, CDR1 LNHNV and CDR2 YYDKDF (reference sequence). The CDR3: CATSSRQITSYEQYF. Here the CDR3 DNA reads TGTGCCACCAGCAGCAGACAGATAACTTCCTACGAGCAGTACTTC.